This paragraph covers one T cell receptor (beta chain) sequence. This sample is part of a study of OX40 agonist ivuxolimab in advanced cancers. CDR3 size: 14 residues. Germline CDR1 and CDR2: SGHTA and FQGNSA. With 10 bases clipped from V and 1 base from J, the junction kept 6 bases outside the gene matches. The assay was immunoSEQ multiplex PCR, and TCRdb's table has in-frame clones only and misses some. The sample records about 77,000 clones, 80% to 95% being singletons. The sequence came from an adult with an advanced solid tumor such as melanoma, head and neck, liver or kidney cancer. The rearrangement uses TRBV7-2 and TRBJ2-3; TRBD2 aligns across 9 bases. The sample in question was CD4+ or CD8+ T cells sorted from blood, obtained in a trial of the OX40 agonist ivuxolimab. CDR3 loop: CAIARTSGTDTQYF. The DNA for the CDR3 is TGTGCCATCGCCCGGACTAGCGGCACAGATACGCAGTATTTT.